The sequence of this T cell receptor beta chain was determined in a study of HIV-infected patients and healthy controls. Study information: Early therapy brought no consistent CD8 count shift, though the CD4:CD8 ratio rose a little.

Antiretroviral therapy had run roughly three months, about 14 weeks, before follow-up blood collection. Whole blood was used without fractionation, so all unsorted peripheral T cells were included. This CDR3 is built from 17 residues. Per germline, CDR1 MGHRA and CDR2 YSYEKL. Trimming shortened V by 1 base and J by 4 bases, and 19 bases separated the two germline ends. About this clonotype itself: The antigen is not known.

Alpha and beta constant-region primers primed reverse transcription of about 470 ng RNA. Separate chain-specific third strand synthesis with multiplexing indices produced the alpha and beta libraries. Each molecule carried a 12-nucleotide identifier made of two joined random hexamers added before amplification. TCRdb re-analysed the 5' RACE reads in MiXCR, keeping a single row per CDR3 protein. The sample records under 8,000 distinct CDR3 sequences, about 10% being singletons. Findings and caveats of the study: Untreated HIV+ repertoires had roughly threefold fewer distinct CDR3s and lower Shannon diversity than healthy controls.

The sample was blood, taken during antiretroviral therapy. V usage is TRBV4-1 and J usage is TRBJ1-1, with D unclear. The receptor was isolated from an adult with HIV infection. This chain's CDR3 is CASSQGTPGPVGTEAFF. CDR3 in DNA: TGCGCCAGCAGCCAAGGGACCCCAGGCCCGGTTGGCACTGAAGCTTTCTTT.